This section outlines one T cell receptor beta chain sequence together with its context. Its antigen is undetermined. The data were obtained in a study of graft-versus-host responses after intestinal transplantation. Assay used: immunoSEQ multiplex PCR; TCRdb lists only in-frame clones, some missing. The profile shows about 12,000 clones, over 90% of them singletons. General study findings and limits: Recipient-marrow GvH clones were detected, some having first appeared in ileum or blood.

The CDR3 extends over 13 amino acids. V shed 7 bases and J shed 5 bases, with 15 bases lying between them. Germline values: CDR1 MDHEN, CDR2 SYDVKM. Sequences were derived from PBMCs, sampled 109 days after intestinal transplant. This sequence originates from a human patient who received an intestinal transplant, so some T cells may come from the graft donor. The chain employs TRBV28 and TRBJ2-7; D call uncertain. Written as DNA, the CDR3 is TGTGCCAGCACCACTACCCCCCTCCACGAGCAGTACTTC. Encoded protein: CASTTTPLHEQYF.